The rows below give T cell receptor beta chains drawn from one sample of a study of blood T cell repertoires in COVID-19. Libraries were prepared by immunoSEQ multiplex PCR; TCRdb keeps only in-frame clonotypes and omits some of them. The sample shows fewer than 350,000 clones, about nine tenths of them seen only once. The sequenced material came from peripheral blood. The receptors stem from a woman in her 30s with COVID-19, enrolled during active disease. The CDR3 runs from the conserved cysteine through the conserved F or W. D genes are given only for firm matches. Size is stated for part of the rows, as once, few or many counts, or as a class when the clone is expanded.

J gene	D gene	clone size	V gene	CDR3 DNA	CDR3 protein
TRBJ1-4	NA	NA	TRBV28	TGTGCCAGCAGTTTAGACTTGGAAAAACTGTTTTTT	CASSLDLEKLFF
TRBJ1-3	NA	NA	TRBV10-3	TGTGCCATCAGTGAATCAGGGGCCGGAAACACCATATATTTT	CAISESGAGNTIYF
TRBJ1-2	NA	NA	TRBV2	TGTGCCAGCAGTGAAGTCGGGGTTTACTATGGCTACACCTTC	CASSEVGVYYGYTF
TRBJ1-4	NA	NA	TRBV28	TGTGCCAGCTACGGGACTCGTGAAAAACTGTTTTTT	CASYGTREKLFF
TRBJ1-2	NA	few	TRBV5-1	TGCGCCAGCAGCCCAGAGCCAACAGGGTATGGCTACACCTTC	CASSPEPTGYGYTF
TRBJ1-5	TRBD1	NA	TRBV7-2	TGTGCCAGCAGGGCTACAGGGGTCAATCAGCCCCAGCATTTT	CASRATGVNQPQHF
TRBJ2-3	NA	few	TRBV3-1/TRBV3-2	TGTGCCAGCAGCCGGTCGACTTCGGATACGCAGTATTTT	CASSRSTSDTQYF
TRBJ1-2	TRBD1	NA	TRBV6-1	TGTGCCAGCAGTGAAGTTAGGACAGGGTACAACTATGGCTACACCTTC	CASSEVRTGYNYGYTF
TRBJ1-4	TRBD1	once	TRBV3-1/TRBV3-2	TGTGCCAGCAGCCTAACGACAGGGGGCGCGGGAAAACTGTTTTTT	CASSLTTGGAGKLFF
TRBJ1-1	NA	NA	TRBV23-1	TGCGCCAGCAGTCCGACAGGAAAGAACACTGAAGCTTTCTTT	CASSPTGKNTEAFF
TRBJ1-2	NA	NA	TRBV5-6	TGTGCCAGCAGCTTGAACAGCCTCTATGGCTACACCTTC	CASSLNSLYGYTF
TRBJ1-5	TRBD1	NA	TRBV30	TGTGCCTGGGCCCGGGACAGGGACAATCAGCCCCAGCATTTT	CAWARDRDNQPQHF
TRBJ1-2	NA	NA	TRBV2	TGTGCCAGCAAGCCCGACCCAGGGGCCTATGGCTACACCTTC	CASKPDPGAYGYTF
TRBJ2-5	TRBD1	NA	TRBV11-1	TGTGCCAGCAGCTTAAACCTTGGACAGGGGGCGGAGACCCAGTACTTC	CASSLNLGQGAETQYF
TRBJ1-4	TRBD1	NA	TRBV4-2	TGTGCCAGCAGCCAAGATGGGATACCTCGACTAGGACAGGGATGGACTAATGAAAAACTGTTTTTT	CASSQDGIPRLGQGWTNEKLFF
TRBJ2-1	TRBD2	NA	TRBV4-2	TGTGCCAGCAGCCAAGAAGCTAGCGGGGGGAGTAATGAGCAGTTCTTC	CASSQEASGGSNEQFF
TRBJ1-5	TRBD1	NA	TRBV19	TGTGCCAGTAGTATAGTCAGACTGGGACAGGGTAGCAATCAGCCCCAGCATTTT	CASSIVRLGQGSNQPQHF
TRBJ2-1	TRBD2	NA	TRBV10-2	TGCGCCAGCAGTGAAAGAATAACGGGGGGGCGGTTCTTC	CASSERITGGRFF
TRBJ1-5	NA	few	TRBV19	TGTGCCAGTAGTACGACGGGACAAATTCAGCCCCAGCATTTT	CASSTTGQIQPQHF
TRBJ2-5	TRBD2	NA	TRBV25-1	TGTGCCAGCAGTGAACTAGCGGGGCTTTGGGGGCAAGAGACCCAGTACTTC	CASSELAGLWGQETQYF
TRBJ2-7	TRBD1	NA	TRBV30	TGTGCCTGGACACCGGGACAGGGGTACGAGCAGTACTTC	CAWTPGQGYEQYF
TRBJ1-3	TRBD1	NA	TRBV28	TGTGCCAGCAGTTTGACTATCAGGACAGGGGGCATTGGAAACACCATATATTTT	CASSLTIRTGGIGNTIYF
TRBJ2-5	TRBD2	NA	TRBV11-2	TGTGCCAGCACCCTCCGCGGGGGGCGGGCGGAGACCCAGTACTTC	CASTLRGGRAETQYF
TRBJ2-1	NA	NA	TRBV7-9	TGTGCCAGCAGCTATTTACAGGGATTAGGGGGCAATGAGCAGTTCTTC	CASSYLQGLGGNEQFF
TRBJ1-5	NA	once	TRBV28	TGTGCCAGCAGTCTGAGGGCTCAGCCCCAGCATTTT	CASSLRAQPQHF
TRBJ1-6	NA	NA	TRBV5-4	TGTGCCAGCAGCCTTGCACCGGGAGTGGACTCACCCCTCCACTTT	CASSLAPGVDSPLHF
TRBJ2-5	NA	NA	TRBV30	TGTGCCTGGAGTGTACTTTGGGCTAGCGATGGGGAAGAGACCCAGTACTTC	CAWSVLWASDGEETQYF
TRBJ2-5	NA	NA	TRBV7-9	TGTGCCAGCTCCTTCTCGACTGGAGAAGAGACCCAGTACTTC	CASSFSTGEETQYF
TRBJ1-2	NA	NA	TRBV19	TGTGCCAGTAGGGAATTCGGGACAAATTATGGCTACACCTTC	CASREFGTNYGYTF
TRBJ1-2	NA	NA	TRBV28	TGTGCCAGCAGTTTATTACAGACCTATGGCTACACCTTC	CASSLLQTYGYTF
TRBJ2-5	NA	NA	TRBV9	TGTGCCAGCAGCATCGGGGAGGAAGAAGAGACCCAGTACTTC	CASSIGEEEETQYF
TRBJ2-3	TRBD1	NA	TRBV4-1	TGCGCCAGCAGCCCTCTAAGGGGACAGGGCGTCACAGATACGCAGTATTTT	CASSPLRGQGVTDTQYF
TRBJ2-1	TRBD2	NA	TRBV7-2	TGTGCCAGCAGCTCCGGGGGGACTAGCGGATACAATGAGCAGTTCTTC	CASSSGGTSGYNEQFF
TRBJ2-6	NA	NA	TRBV15	TGTGCCACCAGCAGAGGGGGCCGGTCTGGGGCCAACGTCCTGACTTTC	CATSRGGRSGANVLTF
TRBJ1-3	NA	NA	TRBV30	TGTGCCTGGGACGACATCCCAGGGTCCATATATTTT	CAWDDIPGSIYF
TRBJ2-2	NA	NA	TRBV6-5	TGTGCCAGCAGTTACTACAGAGTGAACACCGGGGAGCTGTTTTTT	CASSYYRVNTGELFF
TRBJ2-5	NA	NA	TRBV5-8	TGTGCCAGCGGCGGAGGCGGGGGCCACCCTGAGACCCAGTACTTC	CASGGGGGHPETQYF
TRBJ1-4	TRBD1	NA	TRBV5-1	TGCGCCAGCAGCTATACACCGGGACAGACCTATGAAAAACTGTTTTTT	CASSYTPGQTYEKLFF
TRBJ2-2	NA	NA	TRBV14	TGTGCCAGCACCAACGGGGGTGCGGGGGAGCTGTTTTTT	CASTNGGAGELFF
TRBJ1-1	NA	NA	TRBV11-2	TGTGCCAGCAGCTTCTCCCAGAAGACTTCTGAAGCTTTCTTT	CASSFSQKTSEAFF
TRBJ2-7	TRBD2	NA	TRBV13	TGTGCCAGCAGCTTACCCTCTAGCGGGGTCTACGAGCAGTACTTC	CASSLPSSGVYEQYF
TRBJ1-1	NA	NA	TRBV3-1/TRBV3-2	TGTGCCAGCAGCCAGGCGAGTGGGGCAGTCACTGAAGCTTTCTTT	CASSQASGAVTEAFF
TRBJ2-7	TRBD1	few	TRBV4-3	TGCGCCAGCAGCCAAGAAGAGACAGGGGGCTCCTACGAGCAGTACTTC	CASSQEETGGSYEQYF